The clone carrying this T cell receptor beta chain appeared once. Participant-reported clinical history was the basis for cohort assignment. The data originate from a study of blood T cell repertoires in COVID-19. Across the whole study: Material from acute and convalescent COVID-19 was sourced from the United States, Italy and Spain.

Original handling: Cell counts per sample came from amplifying reference gene primers. TCRdb's table, derived via immunoSEQ multiplex PCR, lists solely in-frame clones and lacks some. V, J and clone size are taken as reported in that table, and D and trimming were inferred from the DNA itself. The repertoire holds roughly 350,000 clones, with roughly 90% as singletons. The CDR3 runs 17 residues. The junction had 13 bases not matched to a gene; V was cut back by 3 bases and J by 1 base. Per the germline V gene, CDR1 is SGDLS and CDR2 is YYNGEE. Specimen: PBMCs or T cells enriched from blood (not recorded which). The receptor comes from a woman in her thirties who had recovered from COVID-19. The V and J genes are TRBV9 and TRBJ2-7, with TRBD2 matching over 7 bases. CDR3 amino acids: CASSAEPGLSGSYEQYF. For the CDR3, the DNA is TGTGCCAGCAGCGCCGAGCCGGGACTAAGTGGTTCCTACGAGCAGTACTTC.